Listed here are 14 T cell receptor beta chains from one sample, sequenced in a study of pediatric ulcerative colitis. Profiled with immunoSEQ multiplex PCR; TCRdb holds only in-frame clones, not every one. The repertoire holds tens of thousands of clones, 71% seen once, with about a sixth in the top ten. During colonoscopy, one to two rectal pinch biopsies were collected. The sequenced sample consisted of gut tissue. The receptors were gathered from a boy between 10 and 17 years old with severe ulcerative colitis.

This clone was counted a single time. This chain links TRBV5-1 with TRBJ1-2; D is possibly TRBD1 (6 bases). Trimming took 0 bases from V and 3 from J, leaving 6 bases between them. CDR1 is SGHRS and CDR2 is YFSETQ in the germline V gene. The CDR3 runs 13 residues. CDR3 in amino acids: CASSLAGDYGYTF. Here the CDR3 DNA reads TGCGCCAGCAGCTTGGCAGGGGACTATGGCTACACCTTC.

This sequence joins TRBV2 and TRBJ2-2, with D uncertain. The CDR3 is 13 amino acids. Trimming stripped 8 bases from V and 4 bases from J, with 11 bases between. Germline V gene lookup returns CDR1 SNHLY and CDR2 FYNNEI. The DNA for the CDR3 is TGTGCCAGCTCAAAGGTTACCACCGGGGAGCTGTTTTTT. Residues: CASSKVTTGELFF.

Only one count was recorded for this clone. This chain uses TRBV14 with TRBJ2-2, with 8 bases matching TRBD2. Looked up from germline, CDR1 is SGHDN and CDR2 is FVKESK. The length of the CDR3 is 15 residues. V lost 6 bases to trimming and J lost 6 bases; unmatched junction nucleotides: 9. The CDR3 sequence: CASRPSGGGSGELFF. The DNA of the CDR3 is TGTGCCAGCAGACCCAGCGGGGGAGGTTCCGGGGAGCTGTTTTTT.

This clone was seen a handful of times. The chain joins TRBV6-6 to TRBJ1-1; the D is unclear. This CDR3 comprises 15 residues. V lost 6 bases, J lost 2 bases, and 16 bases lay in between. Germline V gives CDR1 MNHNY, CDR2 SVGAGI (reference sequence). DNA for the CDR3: TGTGCCAGCAGCCCCGTCTCCACTGGAAACACTGAAGCTTTCTTT. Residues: CASSPVSTGNTEAFF.

The CDR3 DNA follows: TGTGCCAGCAGTTATCGCGGGACCGCAGCCACAGATACGCAGTATTTT. Its protein is CASSYRGTAATDTQYF. The chain recombines TRBV6-5 with TRBJ2-3; TRBD2 might be the D (6 bases). From germline, CDR1 is MNHEY and CDR2 SVGAGI. The CDR3 sequence is 16 residues long. Trimming pared 3 bases from V and 2 bases from J, leaving 15 bases between.

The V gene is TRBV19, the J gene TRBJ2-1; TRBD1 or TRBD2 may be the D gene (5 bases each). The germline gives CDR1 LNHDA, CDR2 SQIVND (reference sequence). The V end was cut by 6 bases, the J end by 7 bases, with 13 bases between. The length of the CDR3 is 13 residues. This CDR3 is CASSPGRGNEQFF. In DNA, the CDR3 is TGTGCCAGTAGCCCAGGGCGCGGGAATGAGCAGTTCTTC.

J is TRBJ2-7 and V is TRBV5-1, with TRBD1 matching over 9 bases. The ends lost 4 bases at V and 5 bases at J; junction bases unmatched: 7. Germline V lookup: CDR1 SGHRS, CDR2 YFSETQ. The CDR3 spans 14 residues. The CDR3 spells CASSLGDRAHEQYF. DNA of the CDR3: TGCGCCAGCAGCCTCGGGGACAGGGCTCACGAGCAGTACTTC.

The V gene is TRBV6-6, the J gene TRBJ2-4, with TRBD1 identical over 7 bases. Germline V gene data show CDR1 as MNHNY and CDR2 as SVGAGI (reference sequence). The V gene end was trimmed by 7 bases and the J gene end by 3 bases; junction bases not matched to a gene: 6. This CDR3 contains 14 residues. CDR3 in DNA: TGTGCCAGCACCGACACAGGGGTCAAAAACATTCAGTACTTC. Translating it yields CASTDTGVKNIQYF.

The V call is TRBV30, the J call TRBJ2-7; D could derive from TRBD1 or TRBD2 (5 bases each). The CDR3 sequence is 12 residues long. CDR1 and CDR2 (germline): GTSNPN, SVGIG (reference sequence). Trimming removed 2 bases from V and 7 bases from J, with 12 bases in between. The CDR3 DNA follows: TGTGCCTGGAGTTGGGGCCCGGGGGAGCAGTACTTC. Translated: CAWSWGPGEQYF. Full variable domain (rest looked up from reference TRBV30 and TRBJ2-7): SQTIHQWPATLVQPVGSPLSLECTVEGTSNPNLYWYRQAAGRGLQLLFYSVGIGQISSEVPQNLSASRPQDRQFILSSKKLLLSDSGFYLCAWSWGPGEQYFGPGTRLTVT.

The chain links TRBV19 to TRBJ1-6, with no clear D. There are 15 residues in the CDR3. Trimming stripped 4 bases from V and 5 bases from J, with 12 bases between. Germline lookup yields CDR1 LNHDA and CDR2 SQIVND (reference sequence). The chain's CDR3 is CASSRSYQDNSPLHF. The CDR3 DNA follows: TGTGCCAGTAGTAGGAGCTACCAAGATAATTCACCCCTCCACTTT.

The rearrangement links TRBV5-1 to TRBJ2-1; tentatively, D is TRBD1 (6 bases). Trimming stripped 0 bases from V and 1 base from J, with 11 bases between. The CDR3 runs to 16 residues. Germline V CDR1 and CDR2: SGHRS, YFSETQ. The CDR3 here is CASSLAWGRSYNEQFF. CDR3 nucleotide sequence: TGCGCCAGCAGCTTGGCGTGGGGGCGATCCTACAATGAGCAGTTCTTC.

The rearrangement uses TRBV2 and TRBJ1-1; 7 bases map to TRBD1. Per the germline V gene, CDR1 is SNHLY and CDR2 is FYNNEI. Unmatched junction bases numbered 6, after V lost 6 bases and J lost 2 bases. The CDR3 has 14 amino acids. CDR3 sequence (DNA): TGTGCCAGCAGGACACAGGGGTTTAACACTGAAGCTTTCTTT. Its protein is CASRTQGFNTEAFF.

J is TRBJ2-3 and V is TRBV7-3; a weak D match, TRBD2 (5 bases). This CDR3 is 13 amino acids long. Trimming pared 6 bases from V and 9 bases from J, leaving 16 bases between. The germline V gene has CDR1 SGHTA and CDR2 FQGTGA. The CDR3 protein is CASSRGGSGTQYF. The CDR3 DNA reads TGTGCCAGCAGTAGAGGAGGATCAGGCACGCAGTATTTT.

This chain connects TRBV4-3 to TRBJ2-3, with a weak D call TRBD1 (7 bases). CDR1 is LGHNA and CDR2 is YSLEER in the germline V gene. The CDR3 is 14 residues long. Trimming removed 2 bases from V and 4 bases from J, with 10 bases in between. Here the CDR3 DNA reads TGCGCCAGCAGCCAACGCGGGACAGCAGATACGCAGTATTTT. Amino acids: CASSQRGTADTQYF.